Listed below are T cell receptor beta chains from one sample, sequenced in a study of blood T cell repertoires in COVID-19. Profiling relied on immunoSEQ multiplex PCR, and the TCRdb table lists in-frame clones only, not all of them. The table lists around 86,000 clones, around 85% of them singletons. What was sequenced was peripheral blood. The receptor set was obtained from a human donor in a cohort sampled during active COVID-19. Both conserved end residues are part of each CDR3. Each record gives: CDR3 length, clone size, V gene, D gene, J gene, CDR3 protein, CDR3 DNA. The D gene is left open where the match is weak. Clone size is shown for a subset of rows, as once, few, many or a class of expanded clone.

>16|.|TRBV4-2|TRBD1|TRBJ1-2
CASSQDRGTGAVGDTF
TGTGCCAGCAGCCAAGATCGGGGAACAGGGGCGGTTGGGGACACCTTC
>13|.|TRBV6-4|TRBD1|TRBJ1-2
CARRQGGNYGYTF
TGTGCCAGAAGACAGGGAGGTAACTATGGCTACACCTTC
>17|.|TRBV15|.|TRBJ1-2
CATSRAGRYLEGEGYTF
TGTGCCACCAGCAGAGCGGGCAGATATCTCGAGGGTGAGGGCTACACCTTC
>11|once|TRBV23-1|.|TRBJ1-2
CASSHRVGYTF
TGCGCCAGCAGCCACAGGGTCGGCTACACCTTC
>15|few|TRBV7-9|TRBD1|TRBJ1-2
CASSPTDRSNYGYTF
TGTGCCAGCAGCCCAACGGACAGGAGTAACTATGGCTACACCTTC
>15|.|TRBV28|TRBD2|TRBJ2-7
CASSFPTSGGYEQYF
TGTGCCAGCAGCTTTCCTACTAGCGGGGGTTACGAGCAGTACTTC
>16|few|TRBV5-1|TRBD1|TRBJ1-6
CASSLGETGGRSPLHF
TGCGCCAGCAGCTTAGGGGAGACAGGGGGCCGTTCACCCCTCCACTTT
>15|.|TRBV11-1|TRBD1|TRBJ1-4
CASSQRTGGNEKLFF
TGTGCCAGCAGCCAACGGACAGGGGGAAATGAAAAACTGTTTTTT
>14|.|TRBV28|.|TRBJ1-3
CASSDWTRGNTIYF
TGTGCCAGCAGCGATTGGACAAGAGGAAACACCATATATTTT
>14|.|TRBV7-2|TRBD1|TRBJ2-7
CASSHDRGLYEQYF
TGTGCCAGCAGCCATGACAGGGGACTCTACGAGCAGTACTTC
>15|once|TRBV7-2|TRBD2|TRBJ2-7
CASSLGGRATNEQYF
TGTGCCAGCAGCTTAGGGGGGAGGGCCACCAACGAGCAGTACTTC
>13|.|TRBV11-2|.|TRBJ2-2
CASSVNGGQELFF
TGTGCCAGCAGCGTAAACGGTGGACAGGAGCTGTTTTTT
>16|.|TRBV28|TRBD1|TRBJ1-6
CASSDSRDRHNSPLHF
TGTGCCAGCAGTGACTCCCGGGACAGGCATAATTCACCCCTCCACTTT
>13|.|TRBV7-6|TRBD1|TRBJ1-1
CASSSTGVLDGFF
TGTGCCAGCAGCTCTACAGGGGTTCTAGACGGTTTCTTT
>16|.|TRBV13|TRBD1|TRBJ2-2
CASSLGAGGSDGELFF
TGTGCCAGCAGCTTAGGGGCAGGGGGCTCGGACGGGGAGCTGTTTTTT
>16|.|TRBV9|TRBD2|TRBJ2-2
CASSVDGRGIVGELFF
TGTGCCAGCAGCGTAGACGGGCGGGGGATTGTCGGGGAGCTGTTTTTT
>16|once|TRBV4-1|TRBD2|TRBJ2-1
CASSPPSGTTNNEQFF
TGCGCCAGCAGCCCCCCATCCGGGACTACAAACAATGAGCAGTTCTTC
>16|.|TRBV2|.|TRBJ1-3
CASIGERGLSGNTIYF
TGTGCCAGCATCGGGGAAAGAGGGCTCTCTGGAAACACCATATATTTT
>15|.|TRBV11-3|.|TRBJ1-1
CASSSGQGRNTEAFF
TGTGCCAGCAGCTCTGGGCAGGGGCGGAACACTGAAGCTTTCTTT
>17|.|TRBV28|TRBD2|TRBJ2-7
CASSHLLTSGGSYEQYF
TGTGCCAGCAGTCACTTATTGACTAGCGGGGGATCCTACGAGCAGTACTTC
>14|.|TRBV28|.|TRBJ1-2
CASRKEIQGRGYTF
TGTGCCAGCAGGAAAGAGATACAGGGACGTGGCTACACCTTC
>13|.|TRBV29-1|TRBD1|TRBJ2-7
CSVYPGQGYEQYF
TGCAGCGTTTATCCAGGACAGGGATACGAGCAGTACTTC
>15|once|TRBV4-1|TRBD1|TRBJ1-2
CASSQDGTAPYGYTF
TGCGCCAGCAGCCAAGATGGGACAGCCCCCTATGGCTACACCTTC
>13|.|TRBV5-8|.|TRBJ2-5
CASSLGGPIGQYF
TGTGCCAGCAGCTTGGGTGGGCCTATCGGCCAGTACTTC
>12|few|TRBV3-1/TRBV3-2|TRBD2|TRBJ2-1
CASSQDRGRGFF
TGTGCCAGCAGCCAAGATAGAGGGAGGGGGTTCTTC
>14|.|TRBV9|.|TRBJ2-7
CASSPSGSGHEQYF
TGTGCCAGCAGCCCCTCGGGATCTGGCCACGAGCAGTACTTC
>14|.|TRBV3-1/TRBV3-2|TRBD1|TRBJ2-7
CASSLRQGRYEQYF
TGTGCCAGCAGCCTCCGACAGGGGAGGTACGAGCAGTACTTC
>16|.|TRBV28|.|TRBJ1-4
CASSLLESPTNEKLFF
TGTGCCAGCAGTCTCTTAGAGAGTCCCACTAATGAAAAACTGTTTTTT
>16|.|TRBV11-1|TRBD2|TRBJ2-3
CASRDLAGSGLDTQYF
TGTGCCAGCAGGGATCTAGCGGGGTCCGGTCTGGATACGCAGTATTTT
>16|.|TRBV3-1/TRBV3-2|TRBD2|TRBJ2-2
CASSQLGKREIGELFF
TGTGCCAGCAGCCAACTGGGAAAGCGGGAGATCGGGGAGCTGTTTTTT
>14|.|TRBV6-1|.|TRBJ1-2
CASSEIFGGAGYTF
TGTGCCAGCAGTGAAATCTTTGGGGGGGCTGGCTACACCTTC
>16|.|TRBV5-4|TRBD2|TRBJ2-3
CASSLASGSRTDTQYF
TGTGCCAGCAGTTTGGCTAGCGGGAGTCGGACAGATACGCAGTATTTT
>14|.|TRBV6-5|.|TRBJ2-1
CASSYGGARNEQFF
TGTGCCAGCAGTTACGGGGGGGCGCGGAATGAGCAGTTCTTC
>16|.|TRBV7-6|.|TRBJ2-3
CASSLLETGSTDTQYF
TGTGCCAGCAGCTTACTCGAAACGGGATCGACAGATACGCAGTATTTT
>16|.|TRBV6-5|.|TRBJ2-3
CASSYFGGRETDTQYF
TGTGCCAGCAGTTATTTCGGGGGGCGAGAGACAGATACGCAGTATTTT
>18|.|TRBV4-1|.|TRBJ2-3
CASSPSSARLTGADTQYF
TGCGCCAGCAGCCCCTCTAGCGCGCGTCTAACCGGCGCAGATACGCAGTATTTT
>16|.|TRBV5-4|TRBD2|TRBJ2-7
CASSTTSGFSSYEQYF
TGTGCCAGCAGCACCACTAGCGGCTTCAGCTCCTACGAGCAGTACTTC
>15|.|TRBV6-6|TRBD1|TRBJ1-3
CASSSDRGQGNTIYF
TGTGCCAGCAGTTCCGACAGGGGGCAAGGAAACACCATATATTTT
>18|.|TRBV9|TRBD2|TRBJ2-2
CASSPSIAGGPTTGELFF
TGTGCCAGCAGCCCCAGCATAGCGGGGGGCCCCACAACCGGGGAGCTGTTTTTT
>13|.|TRBV7-7|.|TRBJ2-5
CASSYSRVETQYF
TGTGCTAGCAGCTATTCCAGGGTGGAGACCCAGTACTTC
>15|few|TRBV1|.|TRBJ2-7
CTSSQRAGGIYEQYF
TGCACCAGCAGCCAACGGGCTGGGGGGATCTACGAGCAGTACTTC
>15|.|TRBV9|.|TRBJ2-2
CASSHSSRGTGELFF
TGTGCCAGCAGCCATAGCAGTCGGGGCACCGGGGAGCTGTTTTTT
>16|.|TRBV6-6|.|TRBJ2-3
CASSSPRGMYTDTQYF
TGTGCCAGCAGTTCACCCAGGGGAATGTACACAGATACGCAGTATTTT
>14|.|TRBV5-1|.|TRBJ2-3
CASSLVENTDTQYF
TGCGCCAGCAGCTTGGTAGAAAACACAGATACGCAGTATTTT
>14|.|TRBV7-2|TRBD1|TRBJ1-4
CASSPDREGRKLFF
TGTGCCAGCAGCCCGGACAGGGAGGGGAGAAAACTGTTTTTT
>13|.|TRBV30|TRBD1|TRBJ1-2
CAWAGQPAGGYTF
TGTGCCTGGGCGGGACAGCCCGCCGGTGGCTACACCTTC
>15|.|TRBV11-3|TRBD2|TRBJ2-1
CASSLGLAEDNEQFF
TGTGCCAGCAGCTTAGGACTAGCGGAAGACAATGAGCAGTTCTTC
>12|.|TRBV29-1|TRBD1|TRBJ2-2
CSVLRGSGELFF
TGCAGCGTCCTCAGGGGGTCCGGGGAGCTGTTTTTT
>19|.|TRBV21-1|.|TRBJ2-3
CASSNNGLAGGRVTDTQYF
TGTGCCAGCAGCAATAACGGACTAGCGGGAGGGCGAGTAACAGATACGCAGTATTTT
>15|.|TRBV28|TRBD2|TRBJ2-1
CASSTGLAEYNEQFF
TGTGCCAGCAGTACGGGACTAGCGGAGTACAATGAGCAGTTCTTC
>16|few|TRBV19|.|TRBJ2-1
CASSLIAVSSYNEQFF
TGTGCCAGTAGTCTCATAGCGGTTAGCTCCTACAATGAGCAGTTCTTC
>15|.|TRBV6-5|.|TRBJ1-1
CASSYSTRVNTEAFF
TGTGCCAGCAGTTACTCGACTAGGGTGAACACTGAAGCTTTCTTT
>15|.|TRBV2|.|TRBJ2-1
CASSEGIGRGLEQFF
TGTGCCAGCAGTGAAGGAATTGGCAGGGGCCTCGAGCAGTTCTTC
>15|.|TRBV5-4|.|TRBJ2-7
CASSSPGHPSYEQYF
TGTGCCAGCAGCTCTCCGGGACATCCATCCTACGAGCAGTACTTC